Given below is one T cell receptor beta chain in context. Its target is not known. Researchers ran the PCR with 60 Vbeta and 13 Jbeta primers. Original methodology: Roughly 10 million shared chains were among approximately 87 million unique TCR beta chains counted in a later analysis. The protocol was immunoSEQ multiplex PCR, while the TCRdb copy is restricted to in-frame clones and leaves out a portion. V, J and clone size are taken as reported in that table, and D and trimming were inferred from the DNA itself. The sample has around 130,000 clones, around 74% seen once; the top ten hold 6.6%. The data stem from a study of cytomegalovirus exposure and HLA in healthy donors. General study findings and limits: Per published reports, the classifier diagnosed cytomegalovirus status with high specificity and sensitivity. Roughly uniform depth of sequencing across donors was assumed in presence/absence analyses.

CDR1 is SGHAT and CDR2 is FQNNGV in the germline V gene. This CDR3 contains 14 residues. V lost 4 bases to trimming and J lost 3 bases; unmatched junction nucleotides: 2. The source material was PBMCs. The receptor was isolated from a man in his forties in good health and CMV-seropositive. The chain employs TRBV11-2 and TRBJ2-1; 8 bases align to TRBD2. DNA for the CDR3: TGTGCCAGCAGCTCAGGGACTAGCTACAATGAGCAGTTCTTC. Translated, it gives CASSSGTSYNEQFF.